The table lists the clone carrying this TCR beta chain with a count of one. Its cognate antigen is unknown. Germline lookup yields CDR1 MNHNY and CDR2 SVGAGI (reference sequence). The CDR3 length is 16 residues. Trimming pared 2 bases from V and 0 bases from J, leaving 11 bases between. These data are taken from a study of cytomegalovirus exposure and HLA in healthy donors. Across the whole study: Early on, a data release was issued that held some 85 million unique TCRs from HLA-typed donors.

The PCR used 60 Vbeta and 13 Jbeta primers. Assay used: immunoSEQ multiplex PCR; TCRdb lists only in-frame clones, some missing. Here the sample spans about 120,000 clones, over 60% being singletons. Study-level findings and limits: With later analysis, a missense DCLRE1C variant became linked to TCR beta V- and J-gene trimming. Among the CMV-associated chains, a few were confirmed in vitro as specific for CMV antigens.

This receptor was taken from a woman aged 25 to 39 in good health and CMV-seronegative. Material for sequencing was PBMCs. The genes are TRBV6-6 and TRBJ1-5; D remains unclear. Here the CDR3 reads CASSYRQADSNQPQHF. In DNA form, the CDR3 reads TGTGCCAGCAGTTACCGGCAGGCCGATAGCAATCAGCCCCAGCATTTT.